The 23 T cell receptor beta chains presented below share a single source sample, sequenced in a study of cytomegalovirus exposure and HLA in healthy donors. PCR employed 60 Vbeta and 13 Jbeta primers. Sequenced by immunoSEQ multiplex PCR; TCRdb stores in-frame clones only, minus some. The sample shows 150,000 to 200,000 clones, roughly 85% of them seen only once. Sequenced sample: PBMCs. The receptors come from a man in his late teens or twenties in good health and CMV-seropositive.

CDR3 bases: TGCAGCGTTGTGTCAGACAGGGCCTACGAGCAGTACTTC. Amino acid sequence: CSVVSDRAYEQYF. The chain employs TRBV29-1 and TRBJ2-7, with 7 positions matching TRBD1. The germline V gene has CDR1 SQVTM and CDR2 ANQGSEA. The ends lost 4 bases at V and 2 bases at J; junction bases unmatched: 5. The CDR3 totals 13 residues.

The chain links TRBV28 to TRBJ2-7; D gene uncertain. Germline loops: CDR1 MDHEN, CDR2 SYDVKM. Trimming removed 5 bases at V and 0 bases at J, with 14 bases between. This CDR3 region has 15 residues. CDR3 bases: TGTGCCAGCAGTGAGACTTTTCTCAGCTCCTACGAGCAGTACTTC. As protein: CASSETFLSSYEQYF.

This clone was seen a few times. The chain combines TRBV5-6 with TRBJ1-1; no clear D gene. This CDR3 has 12 residues. Deletions cut 0 bases from V and 4 bases from J, with 4 bases between. CDR1 and CDR2 from the germline V gene are SGHDT and YYEEEE. Written as DNA, the CDR3 is TGTGCCAGCAGCTTGGGCAGCACTGAAGCTTTCTTT. Amino acids: CASSLGSTEAFF.

This rearrangement joins TRBV7-3 to TRBJ1-4, with no clear D. This CDR3 has 13 residues. CDR1 and CDR2 (germline): SGHTA, FQGTGA. The germline V and J ends were trimmed by 5 bases and 8 bases, with 12 bases remaining between them. CDR3: CASSLKRGEKLFF. The CDR3, as DNA: TGTGCCAGCAGCCTCAAGAGAGGGGAAAAACTGTTTTTT.

V is TRBV10-1 and J is TRBJ1-1; TRBD1 agrees at 7 bases. Germline lookup yields CDR1 WNHNN and CDR2 SYGVQD (reference sequence). V trimming: 7 bases; J trimming: 3 bases; junction bases outside the gene matches: 17. The CDR3 extends over 17 amino acids. In DNA form, the CDR3 reads TGCGCCAGCATGGCAGGGGGTTGTCATATAACCTACACTGAAGCTTTCTTT. Translating it yields CASMAGGCHITYTEAFF.

The CDR3 protein is CASSSDRLVGRNEQFF. The CDR3 DNA reads as TGTGCCAGCAGCTCCGATCGGCTAGTGGGGCGGAATGAGCAGTTCTTC. The chain couples TRBV7-2 to TRBJ2-1, with a weak D call TRBD1 (5 bases). The CDR3 contains 16 residues. Trimming removed 4 bases at V and 7 bases at J, with 20 bases between. Germline V gene data show CDR1 as SGHTA and CDR2 as FQGNSA.

The chain is built from TRBV4-1 and TRBJ2-5; D is ambiguous. V lost 1 base and J 4 bases, leaving 10 bases between the germline ends. Germline assignment: CDR1 MGHRA and CDR2 YSYEKL. This CDR3 has 14 residues. CDR3 protein: CASSQALGAETQYF. The CDR3 coding sequence is TGCGCCAGCAGCCAAGCTTTGGGCGCAGAGACCCAGTACTTC.

This clone was counted only a few times. The J gene is TRBJ2-4, the V gene TRBV28; perhaps TRBD1 as D (5 bases). V lost 7 bases, J lost 0 bases, and 19 bases lay in between. This CDR3 comprises 17 residues. Germline CDR1 and CDR2: MDHEN and SYDVKM. CDR3 in amino acids: CASTLGATRLAKNIQYF. In DNA form, the CDR3 reads TGTGCCAGCACCCTTGGGGCCACAAGGCTAGCCAAAAACATTCAGTACTTC.

This chain joins TRBV27 and TRBJ2-2; the D gene is possibly TRBD2 (6 bases). Trimming removed 2 bases at V and 5 bases at J, with 18 bases between. Germline V CDR1 and CDR2: MNHEY, SMNVEV (reference sequence). CDR3 size: 17 residues. In nucleotides, the CDR3 is TGTGCCAGCAGTTTAGGGCCTAGCGCTGCTTTTACCGGGGAGCTGTTTTTT. Translating gives CASSLGPSAAFTGELFF.

The V and J genes are TRBV10-3 and TRBJ1-2; D is ambiguous. The CDR3 loop spans 14 amino acids. Germline CDR1 ENHRY, CDR2 SYGVKD. Trimming took off 4 bases at V and 3 bases at J, with 12 bases between the two ends. This CDR3 is CAISAPSLDYGYTF. The CDR3 DNA sequence: TGTGCCATCAGTGCGCCGAGTCTGGACTATGGCTACACCTTC.

V usage is TRBV5-1 and J usage is TRBJ2-6; maybe TRBD2 (5 bases). The CDR3 spans 16 residues. Trimming cost V 9 bases and J 2 bases, with 18 bases left between them. Per germline, CDR1 SGHRS and CDR2 YFSETQ. CDR3 in DNA: TGCGCCACCACGGTCGGGGTGGTCGCTGGGGCCAACGTCCTGACTTTC. Amino acids: CATTVGVVAGANVLTF.

The rearrangement uses TRBV6-1 and TRBJ2-7; perhaps TRBD1 as D (6 bases). The CDR3 is 14 amino acids. In germline, CDR1 is MNHNS, CDR2 SASEGT. V lost 3 bases and J 7 bases, leaving 16 bases between the germline ends. CDR3 nucleotide sequence: TGTGCCAGCAGTGACCTACTGGGGGCCCCGGAGCAGTACTTC. Translating gives CASSDLLGAPEQYF.

The table lists this clone with a count of one. This CDR3 is missing its conserved last phenylalanine or tryptophan, likely due to a read error. The V call is TRBV6-5, the J call TRBJ1-6; 10 nucleotides agree with TRBD1. Germline CDR1 reads MNHEY; CDR2 reads SVGAGI. J was trimmed by 9 bases and V by 4 bases; bases with no gene match: 9. The CDR3 runs to 16 residues. This CDR3 reads CASSSTGGEVGSPLHL. CDR3 nucleotides: TGTGCCAGCAGTTCGACAGGGGGCGAAGTAGGTTCACCCCTCCACCTT.

This chain uses TRBV7-9 with TRBJ2-7, with 7 bases fitting TRBD1. The CDR3 totals 15 residues. Trimming removed 5 bases from V and 3 bases from J; junction bases left unmatched: 10. The germline CDR1 and CDR2 sequences are SEHNR and FQNEAQ (reference sequence). The CDR3 nucleotides read TGTGCCAGCAGCCCGAGGGACAGTTTTGGCTACGAGCAGTACTTC. The encoded protein is CASSPRDSFGYEQYF.

CDR3 coding DNA: TGTGCCAGCAGTTACGGGCTAGCTTCGTACGAGCAGTACTTC. Translated: CASSYGLASYEQYF. The J gene is TRBJ2-7, the V gene TRBV6-5; a possible D gene is TRBD2 (5 bases). V was pared by 2 bases and J by 4 bases, with 12 bases between. This CDR3 is built from 14 residues. The germline V gene has CDR1 MNHEY and CDR2 SVGAGI.

The chain employs TRBV7-9 and TRBJ2-1, with D tentatively TRBD1 (5 bases). The V end was cut by 3 bases, the J end by 4 bases, with 16 bases between. Germline loops: CDR1 SEHNR, CDR2 FQNEAQ (reference sequence). There are 16 residues in the CDR3. In DNA form, the CDR3 reads TGTGCCAGCAGCTTCTCCCCCCAGGGCCAGTACAATGAGCAGTTCTTC. Translated: CASSFSPQGQYNEQFF.

The chain links TRBV5-1 to TRBJ2-1; 7 bases map to TRBD1. V lost 1 base, J lost 4 bases, and 5 bases stayed unmatched. This CDR3 comprises 15 residues. Germline CDR1 SGHRS, CDR2 YFSETQ. The CDR3 region has the DNA TGCGCCAGCAGCTTGATTGGGACAGTATACAATGAGCAGTTCTTC. Translation gives CASSLIGTVYNEQFF.

This rearrangement joins TRBV27 to TRBJ2-3; no clear D gene. V was trimmed by 8 bases and J by 1 base, leaving 4 bases between them. The CDR3 loop spans 11 amino acids. The germline gives CDR1 MNHEY, CDR2 SMNVEV (reference sequence). As DNA, the CDR3 is TGTGCCAGCCGTGGCACAGATACGCAGTATTTT. Translated, it gives CASRGTDTQYF.

J is TRBJ1-5 and V is TRBV19, with 9 bases identical to TRBD1. The V gene's germline CDR1 is LNHDA and CDR2 SQIVND (reference sequence). The V segment lost 8 bases and the J segment 1 base; nucleotides outside the gene matches: 12. The CDR3 runs to 17 residues. The CDR3 protein is CASPKFRDRESNQPQHF. In nucleotides, the CDR3 is TGTGCCAGTCCCAAATTCCGGGACAGGGAGAGCAATCAGCCCCAGCATTTT.

The chain joins TRBV9 to TRBJ1-1; 8 nucleotides align to TRBD1. Germline CDR1 SGDLS, CDR2 YYNGEE. The CDR3 has 17 residues. V lost 3 bases to trimming and J lost 0 bases; unmatched junction nucleotides: 10. For the CDR3, the DNA is TGTGCCAGCAGCGGCCCAGGGGGCGCGGGGGTGAACACTGAAGCTTTCTTT. Amino acid sequence: CASSGPGGAGVNTEAFF.

The gene calls are TRBV5-1 and TRBJ2-1, with 11 positions matching TRBD2. J gave up 7 bases and V 0 bases, and 6 bases lay outside the gene matches. Germline V CDR1 and CDR2: SGHRS, YFSETQ. The CDR3 loop spans 16 amino acids. CDR3 in amino acids: CASSLVLAGGGNEQFF. The CDR3 bases are TGCGCCAGCAGCTTGGTTCTAGCGGGAGGAGGAAATGAGCAGTTCTTC.

V gene TRBV9 combines with J gene TRBJ2-1; the D gene is possibly TRBD2 (5 bases). Germline-derived CDR1 and CDR2 are SGDLS and YYNGEE. The V gene lost 2 bases and the J gene lost 7 bases, with 16 bases spanning the gap. This CDR3 is 15 amino acids long. The CDR3 reads CASSVTSTRSNEQFF. Written as DNA, the CDR3 is TGTGCCAGCAGCGTCACTAGTACCCGTTCAAATGAGCAGTTCTTC.

The chain recombines TRBV28 with TRBJ2-4, with 7 bases fitting TRBD2. Germline-derived CDR1 and CDR2 are MDHEN and SYDVKM. Germline trimming cut 3 bases from V and 8 bases from J; bases unmatched to any gene: 4. The CDR3 extends over 13 amino acids. This CDR3 reads CASSFREGDIQYF. In DNA form, the CDR3 reads TGTGCCAGCAGTTTCAGGGAGGGCGACATTCAGTACTTC.